One sample yielded the 14 T cell receptor beta chains listed below, sequenced in a study of T cells in Graves' hyperthyroidism and ophthalmopathy (dated by TCRdb to 2018 to 2020). The protocol used for the library was multiplex PCR. Sequencing relied on an Illumina HiSeq 2000. Amplification of TCR beta CDR3 regions was carried out from RNA transcripts. A first-round RT-PCR of the TCR CDR3 used the HTBI primer set with the Qiagen OneStep RT-PCR kit. The public reads were run again by TCRdb, first through fastp at Q25 and then through MiXCR, and only productive beta chains were kept. CDR3 protein duplicates are merged, each entry listing the most common genes and DNA. In all, the sample holds about 480,000 distinct CDR3 sequences, and 13% to 15% of those were seen once. Clones ranked in the top ten supply around a sixth of the sample. The sample was blood. All receptors derive from a woman between 18 and 30 years old with Graves' hyperthyroidism.

This clonotype occurred many times. J is TRBJ2-2 and V is TRBV15; D remains unclear. CDR1 and CDR2 (germline): LNHNV, YYDKDF (reference sequence). The CDR3 loop spans 15 amino acids. The ends were cut back, 5 bases at V and 0 bases at J, with 10 bases in the middle. The chain's CDR3 is CATSLRLANTGELFF. In DNA form, the CDR3 reads TGTGCCACCAGCTTGCGGCTCGCGAACACCGGGGAGCTGTTTTTT.

This clonotype has a handful of counts. The chain couples TRBV27 to TRBJ2-7; D remains unclear. The CDR3 length is 13 residues. The V and J ends lost 4 bases and 2 bases respectively, with 9 bases between them. Per the germline V gene, CDR1 is MNHEY and CDR2 is SMNVEV (reference sequence). Written as DNA, the CDR3 is TGTGCCAGCAGTTCTACCTCTACCTACGAGCAGTACTTC. It encodes CASSSTSTYEQYF.

This clonotype has at least ten counts. This chain links TRBV3-1 with TRBJ1-1; 10 nucleotides agree with TRBD1. V was pared by 0 bases and J by 7 bases, with 8 bases of the junction left unmatched. This CDR3 spans 16 amino acids. Germline assignment: CDR1 LGHDT and CDR2 YNNKEL (reference sequence). CDR3 DNA: TGTGCCAGCAGCCAAGATTTCGTAGGGACAGGGGTTGAAGCTTTCTTT. Its translation is CASSQDFVGTGVEAFF.

This rearrangement joins TRBV10-1 to TRBJ2-5, with D perhaps TRBD1 (6 bases). The V end lost 3 bases, the J end lost 0 bases, and 11 bases lay between the germline ends. Germline CDR1 reads WNHNN; CDR2 reads SYGVQD (reference sequence). CDR3 length: 15 residues. The chain's CDR3 is CASSDSTGYQETQYF. The CDR3 bases are TGCGCCAGCAGTGATTCGACAGGCTACCAAGAGACCCAGTACTTC.

Many counts were recorded for this clonotype. The chain recombines TRBV7-6 with TRBJ2-2; D perhaps matches TRBD2 (6 bases). V lost 1 base and J lost 2, with 17 bases in between. CDR3 length equals 18 residues. Germline values: CDR1 SGHVS, CDR2 FNYEAQ. CDR3 sequence reads: CASSLVALEGVNTGELFF. The CDR3 DNA is TGTGCCAGCAGCTTAGTCGCTTTGGAGGGAGTCAACACCGGGGAGCTGTTTTTT.

The genes are TRBV6-1 and TRBJ2-7, with D maybe TRBD2 (6 bases). V was shortened by 5 bases and J by 7 bases, with 21 bases between the two germline ends. The CDR3 has 15 amino acids. CDR1 and CDR2 from the germline V gene are MNHNS and SASEGT. The CDR3 bases are TGTGCCAGCAGTAGAGGTGTGGTTAACGGGAGTGAGCAGTACGTC. Its translation is CASSRGVVNGSEQYV.

In this sample, this clonotype turned up many times. This sequence joins TRBV11-3 and TRBJ1-3, with D uncertain. Germline V gene sequence: CDR1 SGHNT, CDR2 YENEEA. V lost 8 bases and J 3 bases, leaving 11 bases between the germline ends. CDR3 length: 13 amino acids. The CDR3 DNA follows: TGTGCCAGCGGAGAAACGGATGGAAACACCATATATTTT. The encoded protein is CASGETDGNTIYF. The variable domain in full, with the rest retrieved from reference TRBV11-3 and TRBJ1-3, is EAGVVQSPRYKIIEKKQPVAFWCNPISGHNTLYWYLQNLGQGPELLIRYENEEAVDDSQLPKDRFSAERLKGVDSTLKIQPAELGDSAVYLCASGETDGNTIYFGEGSWLTVV.

This clonotype was observed a handful of times. V usage is TRBV5-1 and J usage is TRBJ2-1, with D unresolved. The length of the CDR3 is 15 residues. Looked up from germline, CDR1 is SGHRS and CDR2 is YFSETQ. The ends were cut back, 4 bases at V and 2 bases at J, with 13 bases in the middle. The CDR3 DNA reads TGCGCCAGCAGCCCCGCTCTTGGTGCCTACAATGAGCAGTTCTTC. The encoded protein is CASSPALGAYNEQFF.

This clonotype was seen ten or more times. The chain carries TRBV7-3 and TRBJ2-5; D is undetermined. The CDR3 sequence is 13 residues long. V was shortened by 5 bases and J by 1 base, with 8 bases between the two germline ends. Looked up from germline, CDR1 is SGHTA and CDR2 is FQGTGA. CDR3 coding DNA: TGTGCCAGCAGCCGCCCCCCCCAAGAGACCCAGTACTTC. It encodes CASSRPPQETQYF.

This clonotype was seen more than once but under ten times. The chain employs TRBV12-3 or TRBV12-4 and TRBJ2-1; D possibly corresponds to TRBD1 (5 bases). The CDR3 loop spans 14 amino acids. The V gene lost 3 bases and the J gene lost 5 bases, with 11 bases spanning the gap. This chain's CDR3 is CASSFRGEDNEQFF. CDR3 DNA: TGTGCCAGCAGTTTTAGGGGCGAGGACAATGAGCAGTTCTTC.

This chain links TRBV29-1 with TRBJ1-4; the D is unclear. This CDR3 spans 11 amino acids. Germline values: CDR1 SQVTM, CDR2 ANQGSEA. Deletions cut 1 base from V and 3 bases from J, with 0 bases between. The CDR3 spells CSVEANEKLFF. CDR3 coding DNA: TGCAGCGTTGAAGCTAATGAAAAACTGTTTTTT.

V usage is TRBV19 and J usage is TRBJ1-1, with D uncertain. Between the trimmed V and J ends, which lost 8 bases and 0 bases, there was a span of 7 bases. The CDR3 sequence is 12 residues long. The germline V gene has CDR1 LNHDA and CDR2 SQIVND (reference sequence). CDR3 nucleotides: TGTGCCAGTGGCTCGGTGAACACTGAAGCTTTCTTT. Amino acids: CASGSVNTEAFF.

This clonotype was observed a handful of times. This chain joins TRBV9 and TRBJ2-2; TRBD2 matches at 9 bases. Germline trimming cut 4 bases from V and 5 bases from J; bases unmatched to any gene: 12. This CDR3 is 17 amino acids long. Germline CDR1 and CDR2: SGDLS and YYNGEE. The CDR3 sequence is CASSTRLAETRTGELFF. The DNA of the CDR3 is TGTGCCAGCAGCACCCGACTAGCGGAGACGAGGACCGGGGAGCTGTTTTTT.

This clonotype was seen at least ten times. The chain combines TRBV6-2 or TRBV6-3 with TRBJ1-5, with D maybe TRBD1 (6 bases). Trimming removed 6 bases from V and 5 bases from J, with 14 bases in between. The germline CDR1 and CDR2 sequences are MNHEY and SVGEGT. The CDR3 is 14 residues long. CDR3 amino acids: CASSPGTHDQPQHF. The CDR3 DNA reads as TGTGCCAGCAGCCCCGGGACACACGATCAGCCCCAGCATTTT.